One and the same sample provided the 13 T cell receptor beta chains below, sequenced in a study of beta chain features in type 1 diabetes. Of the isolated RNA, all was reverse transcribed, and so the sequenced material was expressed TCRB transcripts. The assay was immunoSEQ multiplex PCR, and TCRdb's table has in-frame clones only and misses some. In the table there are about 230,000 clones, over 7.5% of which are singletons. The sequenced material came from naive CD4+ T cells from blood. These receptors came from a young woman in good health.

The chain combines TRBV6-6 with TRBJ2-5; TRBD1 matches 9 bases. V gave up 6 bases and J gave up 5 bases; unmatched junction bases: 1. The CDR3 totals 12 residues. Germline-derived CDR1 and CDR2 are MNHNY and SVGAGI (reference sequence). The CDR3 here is CASSGTGETQYF. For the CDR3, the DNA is TGTGCCAGCAGCGGGACAGGGGAGACCCAGTACTTC.

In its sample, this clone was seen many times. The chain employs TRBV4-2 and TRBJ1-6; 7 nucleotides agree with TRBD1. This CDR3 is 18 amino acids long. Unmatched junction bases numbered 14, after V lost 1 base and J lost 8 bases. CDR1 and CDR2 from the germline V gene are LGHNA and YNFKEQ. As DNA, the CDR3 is TGTGCCAGCAGCCAAGTGGGATGGGGCAGCCAGGGGGATTCACCCCTCCACTTT. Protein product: CASSQVGWGSQGDSPLHF.

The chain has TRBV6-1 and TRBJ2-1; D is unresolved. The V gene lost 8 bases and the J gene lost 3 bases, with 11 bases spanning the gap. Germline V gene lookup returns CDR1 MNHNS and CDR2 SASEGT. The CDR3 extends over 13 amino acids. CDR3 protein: CASDLFYYNEQFF. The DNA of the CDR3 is TGTGCCAGCGATCTTTTCTACTACAATGAGCAGTTCTTC.

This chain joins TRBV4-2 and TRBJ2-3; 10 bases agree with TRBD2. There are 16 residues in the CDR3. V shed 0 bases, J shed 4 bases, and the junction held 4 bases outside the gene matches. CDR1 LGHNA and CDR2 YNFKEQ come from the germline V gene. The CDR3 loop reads CASSQDQAGGADTQYF. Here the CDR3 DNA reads TGTGCCAGCAGCCAAGACCAAGCGGGGGGGGCAGATACGCAGTATTTT.

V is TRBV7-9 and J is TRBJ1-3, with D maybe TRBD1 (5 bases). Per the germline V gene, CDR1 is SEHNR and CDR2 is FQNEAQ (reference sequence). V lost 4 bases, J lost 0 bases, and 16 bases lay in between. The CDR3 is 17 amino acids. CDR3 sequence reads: CASSSANPTVSGNTIYF. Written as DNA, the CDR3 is TGTGCCAGCAGCTCCGCAAACCCGACAGTCTCTGGAAACACCATATATTTT. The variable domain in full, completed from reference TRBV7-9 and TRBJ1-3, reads DTGVSQNPRHKITKRGQNVTFRCDPISEHNRLYWYRQTLGQGPEFLTYFQNEAQLEKSRLLSDRFSAERPKGSFSTLEIQRTEQGDSAMYLCASSSANPTVSGNTIYFGEGSWLTVV.

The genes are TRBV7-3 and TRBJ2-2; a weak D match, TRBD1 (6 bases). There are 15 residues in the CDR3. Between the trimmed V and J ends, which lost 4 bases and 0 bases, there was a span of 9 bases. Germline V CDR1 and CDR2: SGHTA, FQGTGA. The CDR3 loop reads CASSSTGANTGELFF. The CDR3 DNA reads TGTGCCAGCAGCTCGACAGGTGCGAACACCGGGGAGCTGTTTTTT.

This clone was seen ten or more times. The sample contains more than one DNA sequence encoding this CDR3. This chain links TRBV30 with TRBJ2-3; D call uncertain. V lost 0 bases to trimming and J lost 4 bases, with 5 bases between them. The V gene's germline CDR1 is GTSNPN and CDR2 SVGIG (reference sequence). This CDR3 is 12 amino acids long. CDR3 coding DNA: TGTGCCTGGAGTGTACTGGCAGATACGCAGTATTTT. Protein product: CAWSVLADTQYF.

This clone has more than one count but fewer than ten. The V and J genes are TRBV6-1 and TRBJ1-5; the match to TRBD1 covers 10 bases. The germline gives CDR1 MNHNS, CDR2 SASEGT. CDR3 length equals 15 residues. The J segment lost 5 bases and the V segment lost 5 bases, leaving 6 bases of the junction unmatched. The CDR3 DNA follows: TGTGCCAGCAGTTTTAGACAGGGGGCCGATCAGCCCCAGCATTTT. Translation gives CASSFRQGADQPQHF.

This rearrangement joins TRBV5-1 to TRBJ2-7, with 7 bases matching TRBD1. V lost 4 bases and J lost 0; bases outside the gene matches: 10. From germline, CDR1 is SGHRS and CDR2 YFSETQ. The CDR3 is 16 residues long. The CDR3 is CASSPHLTGSSYEQYF. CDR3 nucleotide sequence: TGCGCCAGCAGCCCCCACCTGACAGGGTCCTCCTACGAGCAGTACTTC.

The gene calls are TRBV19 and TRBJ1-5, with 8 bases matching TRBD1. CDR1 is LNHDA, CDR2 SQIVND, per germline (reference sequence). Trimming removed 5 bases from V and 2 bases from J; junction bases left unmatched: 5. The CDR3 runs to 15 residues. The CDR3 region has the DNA TGTGCCAGTAGTCTTCAGGGGGCCGGCAATCAGCCCCAGCATTTT. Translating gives CASSLQGAGNQPQHF.

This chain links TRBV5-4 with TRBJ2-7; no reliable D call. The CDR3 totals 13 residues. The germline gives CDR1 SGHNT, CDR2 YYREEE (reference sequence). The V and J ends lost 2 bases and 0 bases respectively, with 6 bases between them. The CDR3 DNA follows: TGTGCCAGCAGCTTCGGTTCCTCCTACGAGCAGTACTTC. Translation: CASSFGSSYEQYF.

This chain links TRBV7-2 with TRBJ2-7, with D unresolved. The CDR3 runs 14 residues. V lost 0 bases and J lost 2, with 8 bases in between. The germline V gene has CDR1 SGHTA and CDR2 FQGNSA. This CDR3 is CASSLASTAYEQYF. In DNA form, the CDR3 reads TGTGCCAGCAGCTTAGCAAGCACAGCCTACGAGCAGTACTTC.

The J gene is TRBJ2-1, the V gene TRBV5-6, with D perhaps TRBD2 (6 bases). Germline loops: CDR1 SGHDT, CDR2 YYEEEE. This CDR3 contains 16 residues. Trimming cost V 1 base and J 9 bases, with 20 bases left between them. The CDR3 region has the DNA TGTGCCAGCAGCTTGAGGCTTGCCGGGAGAGGTGGTGAGCAGTTCTTC. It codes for CASSLRLAGRGGEQFF.